This T cell receptor (beta chain) was captured in a study of cytomegalovirus exposure and HLA in healthy donors. As for the study in general: Early released data had 65 million to 100 million unique TCRs, all coming from HLA-typed donors.

The V end was cut by 3 bases, the J end by 10 bases, with 20 bases between. From germline, CDR1 is MNHEY and CDR2 SVGAGI. The CDR3 totals 15 residues. Points from the study as a whole: The authors assumed roughly uniform sequencing depth across donors for presence/absence analyses. With further analysis later on, most CMV-associated TCR beta chains appeared HLA-restricted. Later analysis identified several of the most significant clusters that appeared linked to common viral pathogens.

Comment on this clone: As yet, its antigen is unknown.

The PCR contained 60 Vbeta and 13 Jbeta primers. Generated by immunoSEQ multiplex PCR, the TCRdb table keeps only in-frame clones and is missing some. The sample includes under 150,000 clones, 80% to 85% of them seen just once. The TCR was taken from a man between 18 and 35 years old in good health and CMV-seronegative. The chain recombines TRBV6-5 with TRBJ2-3, with a weak D call TRBD1 (8 bases). Material for sequencing was PBMCs. In DNA form, the CDR3 reads TGTGCCAGCAGTTATCGGGCAGGGGGCAGCGGGGCGCAGTATTTT. Protein product: CASSYRAGGSGAQYF.